This T cell receptor (beta chain) was recovered during a study of radiation and T cells in renal cell carcinoma. About this clone: Its antigen remains unidentified.

The treatment: 15 Gy SBRT to primary tumor, nephrectomy 4 weeks later. Data came from immunoSEQ multiplex PCR; TCRdb stores just in-frame clones and leaves some out. The sample has over 15,000 clones, less than 65% seen once. General observations from the study: Compared with controls, irradiated tumors showed greater TCR clonality. Dominant CDR3 motifs occupied more repertoire in irradiated than control tumors.

This CDR3 has 15 residues. V lost 1 base and J lost 6, with 17 bases in between. The germline CDR1 and CDR2 sequences are SGHRS and YFSETQ. This sample comprised tumor tissue, obtained from a patient whose treatment included radiotherapy and nephrectomy. The V gene is TRBV5-1, the J gene TRBJ2-7, with D possibly matching TRBD2 (5 bases). This clonotype was sampled from a middle-aged man with renal cell carcinoma. In DNA form, the CDR3 reads TGCGCCAGCAGCTTGTTTAGCGTTGGGTCCCGCGAGCAGTACTTC. The encoded protein is CASSLFSVGSREQYF.